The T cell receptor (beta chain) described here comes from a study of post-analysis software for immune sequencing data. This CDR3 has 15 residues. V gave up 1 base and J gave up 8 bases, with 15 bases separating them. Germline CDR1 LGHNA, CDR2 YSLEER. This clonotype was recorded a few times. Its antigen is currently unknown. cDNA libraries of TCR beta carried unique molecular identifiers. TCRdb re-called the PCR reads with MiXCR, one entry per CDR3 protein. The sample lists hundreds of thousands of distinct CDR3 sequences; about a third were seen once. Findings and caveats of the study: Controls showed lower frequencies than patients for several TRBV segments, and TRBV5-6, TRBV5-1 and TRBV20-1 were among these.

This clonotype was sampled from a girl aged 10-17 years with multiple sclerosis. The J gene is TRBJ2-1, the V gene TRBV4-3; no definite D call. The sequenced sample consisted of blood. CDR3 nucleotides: TGCGCCAGCAGCCAAGGGGAAGGCTGGGAATATGAGCAGTTCTTC. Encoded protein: CASSQGEGWEYEQFF.